A selection of T cell receptor beta chains follows, all from one sample in a study of blood T cell repertoires in COVID-19. Produced via immunoSEQ multiplex PCR; TCRdb's table is partial and in-frame only. The table lists more than 250,000 clones, about 82% of them singletons. Input material: peripheral blood. Receptors originate from a man aged 50-59 years with active or convalescent COVID-19. Each CDR3 is given with its conserved first and last residue. The D gene is left open where the match is weak. Clone size is shown for a subset of rows, as once, few, many or a class of expanded clone.

D gene	V gene	J gene	clone size	CDR3 protein	CDR3 DNA
TRBD1	TRBV5-6	TRBJ2-2	-	CASSPGTGVNTGELFF	TGTGCCAGCAGCCCCGGGACAGGGGTAAATACCGGGGAGCTGTTTTTT
TRBD1	TRBV28	TRBJ1-4	few	CATEPGTGRMSLREKLFF	TGTGCCACCGAACCCGGGACAGGGCGGATGAGTCTGCGTGAAAAACTGTTTTTT
-	TRBV18	TRBJ2-5	-	CASSPPSGQETQYF	TGTGCCAGCTCACCACCGAGCGGCCAAGAGACCCAGTACTTC
TRBD2	TRBV6-2/TRBV6-3	TRBJ2-3	once	CASSYAPLSGRAPDTQYF	TGTGCCAGCAGTTACGCCCCCCTTAGCGGGAGGGCCCCAGATACGCAGTATTTT
-	TRBV5-1	TRBJ1-1	-	CASSLQGANTEAFF	TGCGCCAGCAGCCTACAGGGAGCAAACACTGAAGCTTTCTTT
TRBD2	TRBV24-1	TRBJ2-1	-	CATSGASGRTDEQFF	TGTGCCACCAGTGGGGCTAGCGGGAGGACCGATGAGCAGTTCTTC
-	TRBV28	TRBJ1-2	few	CASRRGTNYGYTF	TGTGCCAGCCGTCGGGGGACTAACTATGGCTACACCTTC
-	TRBV5-4	TRBJ1-2	-	CASSLGGGAQGGYTF	TGTGCCAGCAGCTTGGGAGGTGGGGCGCAGGGAGGCTACACCTTC
-	TRBV5-5	TRBJ1-5	-	CASSLGGDQPQHF	TGTGCCAGCAGCTTGGGCGGGGATCAGCCCCAGCATTTT
-	TRBV13	TRBJ1-2	-	CASSLGGGNYGYTF	TGTGCCAGCAGCTTAGGTGGGGGGAACTATGGCTACACCTTC
-	TRBV19	TRBJ1-1	-	CASIGWNTEAFF	TGTGCCAGTATCGGGTGGAACACTGAAGCTTTCTTT
TRBD2	TRBV15	TRBJ2-3	-	CATSSLWTSGSSDTDTQYF	TGTGCCACCAGCAGCCTGTGGACTAGCGGGAGTTCGGACACAGATACGCAGTATTTT
-	TRBV5-6	TRBJ1-6	-	CASSNNDRVLHF	TGTGCCAGCAGCAATAACGACCGGGTATTACACTTT
-	TRBV15	TRBJ2-3	-	CATSRDPRDTQYF	TGTGCCACCAGCAGAGATCCTAGAGATACGCAGTATTTT
-	TRBV9	TRBJ1-6	-	CASSVDGSSYNSPLHF	TGTGCCAGCAGCGTAGATGGTAGCTCCTATAATTCACCCCTCCACTTT
TRBD1	TRBV6-5	TRBJ1-1	-	CASTSTGGTEAFF	TGTGCCAGCACCAGTACAGGGGGGACTGAAGCTTTCTTT
TRBD1	TRBV18	TRBJ2-2	-	CASFSNNDRGTGELFF	TGTGCCAGCTTTTCAAATAACGACAGGGGCACCGGGGAGCTGTTTTTT
TRBD1	TRBV10-3	TRBJ2-7	-	CAIRGTDPSYEQYF	TGTGCCATCAGAGGGACAGACCCTTCCTACGAGCAGTACTTC
-	TRBV5-4	TRBJ1-4	few	CASSLDGHANEKLFF	TGTGCCAGCAGCTTGGATGGGCATGCTAATGAAAAACTGTTTTTT
TRBD1	TRBV18	TRBJ1-3	-	CASSPDRVSGNTIYF	TGTGCCAGCTCACCCGACAGGGTATCTGGAAACACCATATATTTT
-	TRBV27	TRBJ1-5	once	CASRAGHSNQPQHF	TGTGCCAGCAGAGCAGGCCATAGCAATCAGCCCCAGCATTTT
-	TRBV15	TRBJ2-1	-	CAPSRGGGSTYNEQFF	TGTGCCCCCAGCAGAGGGGGGGGGAGCACTTACAATGAGCAGTTCTTC
TRBD2	TRBV4-3	TRBJ2-1	-	CASSQVTGGYNEQFF	TGCGCCAGCAGCCAAGTAACGGGAGGGTACAATGAGCAGTTCTTC
-	TRBV6-5	TRBJ2-1	-	CASSRNNEQFF	TGTGCCAGCAGCAGAAACAATGAGCAGTTCTTC
TRBD2	TRBV20-1	TRBJ2-7	-	CSASSLAGDYEQYF	TGCAGTGCTAGTTCACTAGCGGGAGACTACGAGCAGTACTTC
TRBD1	TRBV25-1	TRBJ2-7	-	CASSEAGTGGSYEQYF	TGTGCCAGCAGTGAAGCCGGGACAGGGGGCTCCTACGAGCAGTACTTC
TRBD2	TRBV27	TRBJ2-5	-	CASSTGLAGAETQYF	TGTGCCAGCAGTACGGGACTAGCGGGAGCCGAGACCCAGTACTTC
TRBD1	TRBV2	TRBJ2-2	-	CASSLDRANTGELFF	TGTGCCAGCAGCCTAGACAGGGCCAACACCGGGGAGCTGTTTTTT
TRBD1	TRBV5-1	TRBJ2-3	once	CASSLGTGRRDTQYF	TGCGCCAGCAGCTTGGGGACAGGGAGGAGGGATACGCAGTATTTT
TRBD1	TRBV2	TRBJ2-7	-	CASSGGRQGISYEQYF	TGTGCCAGCAGTGGCGGACGACAGGGAATCTCCTACGAGCAGTACTTC
TRBD1	TRBV19	TRBJ2-7	once	CASTPGTGNSYEQYF	TGTGCCAGTACTCCTGGGACAGGCAACTCCTACGAGCAGTACTTC
-	TRBV11-2	TRBJ1-1	-	CASTQSYQGSGNTEAFF	TGTGCCAGCACCCAGTCCTATCAGGGATCTGGGAACACTGAAGCTTTCTTT
-	TRBV18	TRBJ1-1	-	CASSSSRVVNTEAFF	TGTGCCAGCTCATCCAGCCGGGTCGTGAACACTGAAGCTTTCTTT
-	TRBV30	TRBJ1-1	-	CAWLRFRGNTEAFF	TGTGCCTGGCTGAGGTTTCGTGGGAACACTGAAGCTTTCTTT
TRBD2	TRBV2	TRBJ2-1	-	CASSEEKLAAGNEQFF	TGTGCCAGCAGTGAAGAAAAACTAGCGGCTGGGAATGAGCAGTTCTTC
-	TRBV6-5	TRBJ1-1	-	CASIEVVNTEAFF	TGTGCCAGCATAGAAGTGGTGAACACTGAAGCTTTCTTT
-	TRBV30	TRBJ1-2	-	CAWTPGNYGYTF	TGTGCCTGGACGCCGGGGAACTATGGCTACACCTTC
-	TRBV5-1	TRBJ2-7	-	CASSLDIAADYEQYF	TGCGCCAGCAGCTTGGATATAGCCGCGGACTACGAGCAGTACTTC
TRBD2	TRBV10-3	TRBJ2-1	few	CAISGRTSSNEQFF	TGTGCCATCAGTGGGCGGACTAGTTCAAATGAGCAGTTCTTC
-	TRBV7-2	TRBJ1-1	-	CASSLAFTGTMNTEAFF	TGTGCCAGCAGCTTAGCCTTCACAGGGACGATGAACACTGAAGCTTTCTTT
-	TRBV7-2	TRBJ2-7	-	CASSPDLSASAYEQYF	TGTGCCAGCAGCCCTGACCTAAGTGCTAGCGCGTACGAGCAGTACTTC
TRBD2	TRBV5-1	TRBJ2-7	-	CASSDPGTSGRSEQYF	TGCGCCAGCAGCGATCCCGGGACTAGCGGGAGGAGCGAGCAGTACTTC
TRBD2	TRBV28	TRBJ2-5	-	CASSLWAGTRVQETQYF	TGTGCCAGCAGTCTCTGGGCAGGGACTAGGGTGCAAGAGACCCAGTACTTC
-	TRBV19	TRBJ1-2	once	CASSIRPNYGYTF	TGTGCCAGTAGTATCAGGCCTAACTATGGCTACACCTTC
-	TRBV5-1	TRBJ2-3	once	CASSLGTEGTDTQYF	TGCGCCAGCAGCTTGGGGACAGAAGGCACAGATACGCAGTATTTT